This is a list of T cell receptor beta chains from one sample in a study of blood T cell repertoires in COVID-19. Here immunoSEQ multiplex PCR was the method, and the copy in TCRdb shows in-frame clones only, minus some. In the table there are around 260,000 clones, approximately 85% of which are singletons. Sequenced material: peripheral blood. These receptors were collected from a human donor with COVID-19, enrolled during active disease. The donor label of this sample is uncertain. Both conserved end residues are part of each CDR3. D genes are given only for firm matches. The size field is filled for only some rows; it gives once, few, many or a size class.

abundance	d_gene	v_gene	j_gene	CDR3nt	CDR3aa
-	-	TRBV5-1	TRBJ2-5	TGCGCCAGCAGCTTGGTGCCCGGCCAAGAGACCCAGTACTTC	CASSLVPGQETQYF
-	-	TRBV18	TRBJ2-7	TGTGCCAGCTCACGCCAGGCTAACTACGAGCAGTACTTC	CASSRQANYEQYF
-	-	TRBV19	TRBJ2-7	TGTGCCAGTAGTCTCCAAGGAGGTATTTCCGACGAGCAGTACTTC	CASSLQGGISDEQYF
-	-	TRBV12-3/TRBV12-4	TRBJ1-4	TGTGCCAGCAGTTCCTCCAGGATACTAAAACTGTTTTTT	CASSSSRILKLFF
-	-	TRBV7-2	TRBJ1-2	TGTGCCAGCAGCCCGGACAGATTTAACTATGGCTACACCTTC	CASSPDRFNYGYTF
-	TRBD1	TRBV3-1/TRBV3-2	TRBJ1-2	TGTGCCAGCAGAGACGACAGGGGGCGAGAATCGCGCTACACCTTC	CASRDDRGRESRYTF
-	TRBD1	TRBV7-6	TRBJ1-2	TGTGCCAGCAGCCACAGGGGGGCTAACTATGGCTACACCTTC	CASSHRGANYGYTF
-	TRBD1	TRBV7-9	TRBJ1-2	TGTGCCAGCAGAAATGACAGGGTGGATGGCTACACCTTC	CASRNDRVDGYTF
-	-	TRBV12-3/TRBV12-4	TRBJ2-1	TGTGCCAGCAGTTTATCGAGGGGGAATGAGCAGTTCTTC	CASSLSRGNEQFF
-	TRBD1	TRBV5-4	TRBJ1-2	TGTGCCAGCAGCTTGGCCTGGACAGGTGGCTACACCTTC	CASSLAWTGGYTF
-	TRBD2	TRBV4-1	TRBJ2-2	TGCGCCAGCAGCCAAGGCCAGGGGACTAGAGGGGGGGAGCTGTTTTTT	CASSQGQGTRGGELFF
-	TRBD2	TRBV9	TRBJ2-5	TGTGCCAGCAGCGTAGGGGCTAGCGGGAGTGCAGAGACCCAGTACTTC	CASSVGASGSAETQYF
-	TRBD1	TRBV30	TRBJ1-2	TGTGCCCTCGATGGGACAGGGTCTAACTATGGCTACACCTTC	CALDGTGSNYGYTF
-	TRBD1	TRBV18	TRBJ2-7	TGTGCCAGCTCACGTGGACAGGGAAAAGCCTACGAGCAGTACTTC	CASSRGQGKAYEQYF
-	TRBD2	TRBV7-3	TRBJ2-3	TGTGCCAGCGCCCCTACGGGTCGCGGGAGGGATACGCAGTATTTT	CASAPTGRGRDTQYF
-	-	TRBV19	TRBJ1-1	TGTGCCAGTAGTATGACAAGGGTTCGGGGTCTAAACACTGAAGCTTTCTTT	CASSMTRVRGLNTEAFF
few	TRBD1	TRBV28	TRBJ2-7	TGTGCCAGCAGTTTACCCGGGACAGGCATATACGAGCAGTACTTC	CASSLPGTGIYEQYF
-	-	TRBV7-8	TRBJ2-3	TGTGCCAGCAGCTTAAGGCGGAGCACAGATACGCAGTATTTT	CASSLRRSTDTQYF
-	TRBD2	TRBV9	TRBJ2-3	TGTGCCAGCAGCGTAGCTACTAGCGGGAGCACAGATACGCAGTATTTT	CASSVATSGSTDTQYF
-	-	TRBV19	TRBJ1-4	TGTGCCAGTAGTGACTTTCTAGGTGCAACTAATGAAAAACTGTTTTTT	CASSDFLGATNEKLFF
-	TRBD1	TRBV3-1/TRBV3-2	TRBJ1-4	TGTGCCAGCAGTGGGGGACAGGAGTTTCAAAAACTGTTTTTT	CASSGGQEFQKLFF
-	TRBD1	TRBV5-1	TRBJ2-5	TGCGCCAGCAGCGGGGGACAGGGGGATCCAGAGACCCAGTACTTC	CASSGGQGDPETQYF
-	TRBD1	TRBV7-8	TRBJ1-4	TGTGCCAGCAGCTTTAGGACAGGGGGTGCGGTAGATGAAAAACTGTTTTTT	CASSFRTGGAVDEKLFF
-	-	TRBV5-4	TRBJ1-1	TGTGCCAGCAGGGTGGCTTTGAACACTGAAGCTTTCTTT	CASRVALNTEAFF
-	TRBD2	TRBV3-1/TRBV3-2	TRBJ2-2	TGTGCCAGCAGTCTAGGTGGCGGGAGCACCGGGGAGCTGTTTTTT	CASSLGGGSTGELFF
-	-	TRBV4-3	TRBJ2-3	TGCGCCAGCAGCCAAGATTCGGGTTCCGCAGATACGCAGTATTTT	CASSQDSGSADTQYF
-	-	TRBV30	TRBJ2-5	TGTGCCTGGAGTACGGGTGAGACCCAGTACTTC	CAWSTGETQYF
-	TRBD1	TRBV27	TRBJ1-4	TGTGCCAGCAGTCTGGGACAGGGGTCTGTAACTAATGAAAAACTGTTTTTT	CASSLGQGSVTNEKLFF
-	TRBD1	TRBV30	TRBJ1-1	TGTGCCTGGAGCCGACAGGGGACGAACACTGAAGCTTTCTTT	CAWSRQGTNTEAFF